A selection of T cell receptor beta chains follows, all from one sample in a study of T cell responses to AZD1222 COVID-19 vaccine. Only in-frame clones appear in the TCRdb table, and some are missing; sequencing was by immunoSEQ multiplex PCR. The table lists under 80,000 clones, about 85% of them singletons. The specimen comprised peripheral blood, sampled 28 days after the second AZD1222 dose. These receptors came from an adult who received the AZD1222 COVID-19 vaccine. Each CDR3 is given without its conserved first and last residue.

J: TRBJ1-6
V: TRBV10-3
length: 15
CDR3: AISEEVGGAGVSPLH

J: TRBJ1-5
V: TRBV6-5
length: 14
CDR3: ASSYPLSNSNQPQH

J: TRBJ1-1
V: TRBV19
length: 11
CDR3: ASSFTEYTEAF

J: TRBJ2-5
V: TRBV19
length: 9
CDR3: ASSSGETQY

J: TRBJ2-2
V: TRBV12-3/TRBV12-4
length: 9
CDR3: ASSHTGELF

J: TRBJ2-1
V: TRBV7-9
length: 17
CDR3: ASSHTQSLSGGSYNEQF

J: TRBJ2-7
V: TRBV9
length: 11
CDR3: ASSPLGSGEQY

J: TRBJ1-1
V: TRBV29-1
length: 11
CDR3: SASTGRDTEAF

J: TRBJ2-3
V: TRBV2
length: 11
CDR3: ASSDNPAGGWY

J: TRBJ2-2
V: TRBV18
length: 14
CDR3: ASSPPGQWNTGELF

J: TRBJ1-1
V: TRBV10-3
length: 10
CDR3: AISESAAEAF

J: TRBJ2-7
V: TRBV3-1/TRBV3-2
length: 12
CDR3: ASSQASGSYEQY

J: TRBJ2-1
V: TRBV5-1
length: 14
CDR3: ASSLVRAGGNNEQF

J: TRBJ2-7
V: TRBV6-1
length: 14
CDR3: ASSEAKAGGLYEQY

J: TRBJ2-2
V: TRBV3-1/TRBV3-2
length: 13
CDR3: ASSLWGGRTGELF

J: TRBJ2-5
V: TRBV5-5
length: 13
CDR3: ASSLAGLGQETQY

J: TRBJ1-5
V: TRBV7-2
length: 14
CDR3: ASSPRGVNSNQPQH

J: TRBJ2-7
V: TRBV7-3
length: 12
CDR3: ASSHGTYPYEQY

J: TRBJ2-7
V: TRBV18
length: 11
CDR3: ASSPRDFYEQY

J: TRBJ2-3
V: TRBV25-1
length: 10
CDR3: ASSILGDTQY

J: TRBJ2-3
V: TRBV29-1
length: 15
CDR3: SATSGSSLRGTDTQY

J: TRBJ2-7
V: TRBV7-3
length: 13
CDR3: ASSPLAGGIYEQY

J: TRBJ2-3
V: TRBV7-2
length: 13
CDR3: ASSLTGGRTDTQY

J: TRBJ1-6
V: TRBV13
length: 14
CDR3: ASRTPGQVNNSPLH

J: TRBJ1-6
V: TRBV6-5
length: 13
CDR3: ASSTGFSYNSPLH

J: TRBJ2-2
V: TRBV7-3
length: 11
CDR3: ASSLAPTGELF

J: TRBJ2-6
V: TRBV11-3
length: 13
CDR3: ASSLGLEGANVLT

J: TRBJ2-1
V: TRBV7-8
length: 13
CDR3: ASSVASSSYNEQF

J: TRBJ1-1
V: TRBV18
length: 10
CDR3: ASSGTGIEAF

J: TRBJ2-1
V: TRBV7-2
length: 14
CDR3: ASSLVATGGYNEQF

J: TRBJ1-3
V: TRBV6-2/TRBV6-3
length: 15
CDR3: ASSYPSTGGDGNTIY

J: TRBJ1-1
V: TRBV7-2
length: 11
CDR3: ASSLSRGTEAF

J: TRBJ2-3
V: TRBV11-2
length: 12
CDR3: ASSLPSEGDTQY